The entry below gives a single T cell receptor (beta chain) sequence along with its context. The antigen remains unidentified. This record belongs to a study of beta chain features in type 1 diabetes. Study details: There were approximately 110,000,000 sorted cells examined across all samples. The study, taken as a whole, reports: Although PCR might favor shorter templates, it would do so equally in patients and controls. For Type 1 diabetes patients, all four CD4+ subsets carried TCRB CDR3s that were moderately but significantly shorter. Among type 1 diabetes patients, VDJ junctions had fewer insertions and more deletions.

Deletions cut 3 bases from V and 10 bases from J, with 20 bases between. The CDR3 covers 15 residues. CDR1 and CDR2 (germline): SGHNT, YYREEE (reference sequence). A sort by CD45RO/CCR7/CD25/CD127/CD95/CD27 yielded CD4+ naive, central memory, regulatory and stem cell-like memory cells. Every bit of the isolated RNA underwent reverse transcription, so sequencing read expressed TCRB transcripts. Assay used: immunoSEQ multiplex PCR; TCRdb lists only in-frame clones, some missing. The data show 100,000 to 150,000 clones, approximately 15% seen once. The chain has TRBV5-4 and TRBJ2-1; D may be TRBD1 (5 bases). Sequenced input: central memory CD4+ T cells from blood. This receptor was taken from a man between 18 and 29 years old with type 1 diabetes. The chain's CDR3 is CASSSKGQGIQEQFF. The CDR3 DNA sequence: TGTGCCAGCAGCTCCAAGGGGCAGGGAATCCAAGAGCAGTTCTTC.